Below are 3 T cell receptor beta chains sequenced from a single sample in a study of CD8+CD57+ T cells in acquired aplastic anemia. Genomic DNA, the template, was used for profiling of the TCR beta VDJ and CDR3. TCRdb recomputed calls from the reads with MiXCR, one row per CDR3 protein. The sample contains roughly 63,000 distinct CDR3 sequences, roughly half of which appear only once. Sequencing was carried out using sorted CD4+, CD8+, or CD8+CD57+ T cells (not recorded which) from PBMCs. Source of these receptors: a human donor in good health, serving as a control.

For this clonotype: Mismatch with germline at one junction end may stem from a read error. This sequence joins TRBV9 and TRBJ2-7; the match to TRBD1 covers 9 bases. Germline V CDR1 and CDR2: SGDLS, YYNGEE. The CDR3 has 16 residues. The CDR3 DNA follows: TGTGCCAGCAGCATCACAGGGGGCTTTGACTCCTACGGGCAGTACTTC. Amino acids: CASSITGGFDSYGQYF.

This clonotype has only one observation. One end of the junction is discordant with germline, which a read error may explain. This chain connects TRBV13 to TRBJ2-7; TRBD2 matches at 8 bases. Germline loops: CDR1 PRHDT, CDR2 FYEKMQ (reference sequence). This CDR3 region has 19 residues. CDR3 nucleotide sequence: TGTGCCAGCAGCTTGCGGACTAGCAGGAGGACCCATTTTATCTACGAGCAGCACTTC. Amino acids: CASSLRTSRRTHFIYEQHF.

The gene calls are TRBV25-1 and TRBJ2-3; D gene ambiguous. The CDR3 totals 16 residues. Trimming pared 5 bases from V and 0 bases from J, leaving 15 bases between. The germline gives CDR1 MGHDK, CDR2 SYGVNS. CDR3 in amino acids: CASSLSGRISTDTQYF. The CDR3 DNA reads TGTGCCAGCAGTTTAAGTGGGCGGATTAGCACAGATACGCAGTATTTT.